The 17 T cell receptor beta chains below come from one sample, sequenced in a study of beta chain features in type 1 diabetes. No antigen is known for these receptors. General study results and limits: Shortening of TCRB CDR3s, moderate but significant, appeared in all four CD4+ subsets of Type 1 diabetes patients.

Since all of the isolated RNA was reverse transcribed, expressed TCRB transcripts were what got sequenced. Clones were sequenced by immunoSEQ multiplex PCR, and TCRdb holds only the in-frame ones, with some missing. The sample carries around 300,000 clones, about 15% recorded once. Sequenced sample: naive CD4+ T cells from blood. Source of these receptors: a man younger than 35 with type 1 diabetes.

This clone was detected only a few times. This chain connects TRBV18 to TRBJ1-1, with 10 nucleotides matching TRBD1. The trim removed 2 bases at V and 5 bases at J, leaving 5 bases unmatched. CDR1 and CDR2 from the germline V gene are KGHSH and LQKENI. This CDR3 is 15 amino acids long. The DNA of the CDR3 is TGTGCCAGCTCACCAGGACAGGGGGGAAATACTGAAGCTTTCTTT. Its protein product is CASSPGQGGNTEAFF.

The rearrangement uses TRBV9 and TRBJ1-2; 11 bases align to TRBD1. The CDR3 is 14 amino acids. The trim removed 3 bases at V and 4 bases at J, leaving 2 bases unmatched. Germline CDR1 SGDLS, CDR2 YYNGEE. The CDR3 loop is CASSAGQGVYGYTF. Written as DNA, the CDR3 is TGTGCCAGCAGCGCGGGACAGGGGGTCTATGGCTACACCTTC. Variable domain in full (rest from reference TRBV9 and TRBJ1-2): DSGVTQTPKHLITATGQRVTLRCSPRSGDLSVYWYQQSLDQGLQFLIQYYNGEERAKGNILERFSAQQFPDLHSELNLSSLELGDSALYFCASSAGQGVYGYTFGSGTRLTVV.

The rearrangement uses TRBV4-2 and TRBJ2-5, with D possibly TRBD2 on 5 matching bases. Germline CDR1 reads LGHNA; CDR2 reads YNFKEQ. CDR3 length equals 13 residues. V lost 3 bases and J 5 bases, leaving 10 bases between the germline ends. The CDR3 reads CASSQDGGETQYF. DNA of the CDR3: TGTGCCAGCAGCCAGGACGGAGGCGAGACCCAGTACTTC.

J is TRBJ1-5 and V is TRBV5-1; D is undetermined. V lost 0 bases to trimming and J lost 9 bases, with 13 bases between them. In germline, CDR1 is SGHRS, CDR2 YFSETQ. The CDR3 runs 14 residues. The CDR3 DNA reads as TGCGCCAGCAGCTTGGTCGGAGGAGGCCGGCCCCAGCATTTT. Translation gives CASSLVGGGRPQHF. Based on the CDR3 plus reference TRBV5-1 and TRBJ1-5, the full variable domain is KAGVTQTPRYLIKTRGQQVTLSCSPISGHRSVSWYQQTPGQGLQFLFEYFSETQRNKGNFPGRFSGRQFSNSRSEMNVSTLELGDSALYLCASSLVGGGRPQHFGDGTRLSIL.

J is TRBJ1-2 and V is TRBV30; 9 bases line up with TRBD1. Trimming at V came to 2 bases and at J to 4 bases, leaving 2 bases not matched to a gene. This CDR3 has 13 amino acids. From germline, CDR1 is GTSNPN and CDR2 SVGIG (reference sequence). CDR3 sequence: CAWSWDRVYGYTF. The DNA for the CDR3 is TGTGCCTGGAGTTGGGACAGGGTCTATGGCTACACCTTC.

This clone was recorded a few times. The chain recombines TRBV11-2 with TRBJ2-4; 12 nucleotides match TRBD2. CDR1 and CDR2 from the germline V gene are SGHAT and FQNNGV. Losses at the gene ends were 7 bases for V and 3 bases for J; bases not matched to a gene: 13. The CDR3 spans 18 residues. CDR3: CASKSLAGGGGVKNIQYF. CDR3 DNA: TGTGCCAGCAAGTCACTAGCGGGGGGCGGAGGAGTCAAAAACATTCAGTACTTC.

The sample holds a few counts of this clone. V is TRBV25-1 and J is TRBJ1-6; D possibly corresponds to TRBD1 (5 bases). V lost 6 bases and J 5 bases, leaving 11 bases between the germline ends. The CDR3 is 14 residues long. The V gene's germline CDR1 is MGHDK and CDR2 SYGVNS. CDR3: CASRPSRDNSPLHF. The CDR3 DNA is TGTGCCAGCAGGCCCAGCAGGGATAATTCACCCCTCCACTTT.

The chain carries TRBV25-1 and TRBJ1-2; 12 nucleotides agree with TRBD1. Germline V lookup: CDR1 MGHDK, CDR2 SYGVNS. The CDR3 runs to 15 residues. The V and J ends lost 6 bases and 7 bases, in that order; junction bases with no gene match: 9. The CDR3 protein is CASRGQGAMRRGYTF. CDR3 nucleotides: TGTGCCAGCAGGGGACAGGGGGCGATGAGGCGTGGCTACACCTTC.

This chain joins TRBV7-2 and TRBJ1-1; no reliable D call. Trimming cost V 1 base and J 4 bases, with 7 bases left between them. This CDR3 has 13 amino acids. Looked up from germline, CDR1 is SGHTA and CDR2 is FQGNSA. CDR3: CASSLDGRTEAFF. The CDR3 DNA follows: TGTGCCAGCAGCTTAGACGGTCGCACTGAAGCTTTCTTT.

V usage is TRBV9 and J usage is TRBJ1-2; D gene unclear. The V end lost 0 bases, the J end lost 2 bases, and 14 bases lay between the germline ends. Per the germline V gene, CDR1 is SGDLS and CDR2 is YYNGEE. The CDR3 covers 16 residues. The CDR3, as DNA: TGTGCCAGCAGCGTAGTTTTAAGGAGCCTCAACTATGGCTACACCTTC. Amino acids: CASSVVLRSLNYGYTF.

The V call is TRBV5-1, the J call TRBJ1-1; TRBD1 might be the D (5 bases). CDR3 size: 12 residues. Between the trimmed V and J ends, which lost 0 bases and 8 bases, there was a span of 8 bases. Germline assignment: CDR1 SGHRS and CDR2 YFSETQ. The CDR3 coding sequence is TGCGCCAGCAGCTTGGGCACAGGAGAAGCTTTCTTT. As protein: CASSLGTGEAFF.

This clone was detected a few times. The chain couples TRBV7-2 to TRBJ1-2, with TRBD1 matching over 8 bases. The CDR3 is made up of 13 amino acids. Unmatched junction bases numbered 4, after V lost 3 bases and J lost 7 bases. Germline CDR1 reads SGHTA; CDR2 reads FQGNSA. The CDR3 DNA sequence: TGTGCCAGCAGCTTTCAGGACAGGGTTGGCTACACCTTC. Protein product: CASSFQDRVGYTF. The full variable domain, with the rest looked up from reference TRBV7-2 and TRBJ1-2, is GAGVSQSPSNKVTEKGKDVELRCDPISGHTALYWYRQSLGQGLEFLIYFQGNSAPDKSGLPSDRFSAERTGGSVSTLTIQRTQQEDSAVYLCASSFQDRVGYTFGSGTRLTVV.

J is TRBJ2-5 and V is TRBV28, with D maybe TRBD1 (6 bases). With 4 bases removed from V and 2 bases from J, the gap between germline ends came to 17 bases. This CDR3 contains 16 residues. Germline lookup yields CDR1 MDHEN and CDR2 SYDVKM. The DNA for the CDR3 is TGTGCCAGCAGTTCCTCCGGTTGGGGGCGGCAAGAGACCCAGTACTTC. Translation gives CASSSSGWGRQETQYF.

This clone came up a few times. The rearrangement links TRBV29-1 to TRBJ2-7; D remains unclear. The CDR3 contains 17 residues. Germline V gene data show CDR1 as SQVTM and CDR2 as ANQGSEA. The germline V and J ends were trimmed by 7 bases and 0 bases, with 25 bases remaining between them. CDR3 nucleotide sequence: TGCAGCGCCTCCGTGCGACCCGCCGCTTGGAGCTCCTACGAGCAGTACTTC. It yields the protein CSASVRPAAWSSYEQYF.

The chain employs TRBV28 and TRBJ2-7, with 7 nucleotides matching TRBD2. The trim removed 5 bases at V and 5 bases at J, leaving 15 bases unmatched. Germline V gives CDR1 MDHEN, CDR2 SYDVKM. There are 16 residues in the CDR3. The CDR3 bases are TGTGCCAGCAGTCCCGAGGGGCAGGGAGGGGCACACGAGCAGTACTTC. Translating it yields CASSPEGQGGAHEQYF.

This clone was observed a few times. V and J are TRBV7-2 and TRBJ2-7; 11 nucleotides match TRBD2. The junction had 3 bases not matched to a gene; V was cut back by 3 bases and J by 2 bases. The germline V gene encodes CDR1 SGHTA and CDR2 FQGNSA. The CDR3 runs 15 residues. Here the CDR3 DNA reads TGTGCCAGCAGCTTTATAGCGGGAGGGGCCTACGAGCAGTACTTC. It yields the protein CASSFIAGGAYEQYF.

The chain employs TRBV2 and TRBJ2-2; a weak D match, TRBD2 (6 bases). CDR1 is SNHLY, CDR2 FYNNEI, per germline. This CDR3 region has 16 residues. Trimming stripped 6 bases from V and 5 bases from J, with 19 bases between. This CDR3 reads CASSHTGRGMTGELFF. The CDR3 nucleotides are TGTGCCAGCAGCCACACGGGACGCGGGATGACCGGGGAGCTGTTTTTT.